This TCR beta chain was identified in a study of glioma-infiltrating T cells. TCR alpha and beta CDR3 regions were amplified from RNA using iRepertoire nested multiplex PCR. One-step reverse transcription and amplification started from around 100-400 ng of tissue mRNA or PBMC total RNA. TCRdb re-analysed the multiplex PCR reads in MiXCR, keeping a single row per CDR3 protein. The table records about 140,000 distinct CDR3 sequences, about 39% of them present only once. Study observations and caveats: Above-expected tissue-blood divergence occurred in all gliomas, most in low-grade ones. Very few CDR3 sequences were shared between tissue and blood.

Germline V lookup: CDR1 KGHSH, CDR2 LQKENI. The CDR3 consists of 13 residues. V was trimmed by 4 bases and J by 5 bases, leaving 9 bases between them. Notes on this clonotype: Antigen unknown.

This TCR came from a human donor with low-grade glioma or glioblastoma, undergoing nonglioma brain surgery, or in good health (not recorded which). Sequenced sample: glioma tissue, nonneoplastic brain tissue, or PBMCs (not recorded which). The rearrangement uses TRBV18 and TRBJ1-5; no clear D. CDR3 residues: CASSQGVDQPQHF. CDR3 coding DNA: TGTGCCAGCTCACAGGGTGTAGATCAGCCCCAGCATTTT.